The 5 T cell receptor beta chains below were found in one sample sequenced in a study of T cells in Graves' hyperthyroidism and ophthalmopathy. TCR beta CDR3 sequences were amplified from RNA transcripts. During a first-round RT-PCR of the TCR CDR3, the HTBI primer set was used. Each CDR3 protein gets one entry after TCRdb re-called the multiplex PCR reads with MiXCR. The data show 110,000 to 150,000 distinct CDR3 sequences, roughly a fifth seen once. Material: blood. All receptors derive from a woman aged 50 to 60 with Graves' hyperthyroidism that later progressed to Graves' ophthalmopathy.

This sequence joins TRBV28 and TRBJ2-3; maybe TRBD2 (5 bases). The germline V gene encodes CDR1 MDHEN and CDR2 SYDVKM. The CDR3 runs to 13 residues. V was shortened by 6 bases and J by 3 bases, with 10 bases between the two germline ends. The DNA for the CDR3 is TGTGCCAGCAGAGAGGGCCGGACAGATACGCAGTATTTT. This translates into CASREGRTDTQYF.

This sequence joins TRBV10-2 and TRBJ2-7; the D gene is possibly TRBD2 (5 bases). Germline CDR1 is WSHSY and CDR2 is SAAADI. The V and J ends lost 6 bases and 0 bases respectively, with 6 bases between them. This CDR3 has 12 residues. CDR3: CASSGVSYEQYF. The CDR3 DNA follows: TGCGCCAGCAGCGGGGTCTCCTACGAGCAGTACTTC.

Only a few counts were recorded for this clonotype. The chain uses TRBV5-1 and TRBJ2-1, with D perhaps TRBD2 (5 bases). The germline V gene has CDR1 SGHRS and CDR2 YFSETQ. This CDR3 region has 14 residues. V lost 1 base to trimming and J lost 7 bases, with 12 bases between them. CDR3 region: CASSLQTGNNEQFF. CDR3 DNA: TGCGCCAGCAGCTTGCAAACCGGGAATAATGAGCAGTTCTTC.

This clonotype was detected ten times or more. The junction differs from germline at one of its ends, possibly a read error. This chain uses TRBV5-1 with TRBJ2-5, with D unresolved. Germline V CDR1 and CDR2: SGHRS, YFSETQ. This CDR3 is 12 amino acids long. CDR3 residues: CASSLDQETQYF. The CDR3 bases are TGTGCCAGCAGCTTGGATCAAGAGACCCAGTACTTC.

This clonotype has a count of ten or more. The chain employs TRBV20-1 and TRBJ2-1, with TRBD2 matching over 8 bases. The germline gives CDR1 DFQATT, CDR2 SNEGSKA (reference sequence). The CDR3 has 14 residues. V lost 3 bases to trimming and J lost 6 bases; unmatched junction nucleotides: 7. CDR3 protein: CSASGRGRGNEQFF. As DNA, the CDR3 is TGCAGTGCTAGCGGGAGGGGAAGAGGCAATGAGCAGTTCTTC.